This is a list of T cell receptor beta chains from one sample in a study of graft-versus-host responses after intestinal transplantation. The repertoire was sequenced with immunoSEQ multiplex PCR; TCRdb's copy has only in-frame clones and lacks some. The sample shows about 100,000 clones, roughly 90% of them seen only once. Antigens of these TCRs are unknown. This sample comprised unstimulated CD4+ T cells sorted from spleen or lymph node cells, obtained before transplant. All receptors come from a human donor who was the organ donor for an intestinal transplant. CDR3s include the opening cysteine and the closing phenylalanine or tryptophan.

>TRBJ1-1|TRBV18
CASSPSRDKKAFF
>TRBJ1-1|TRBV6-1
CASSPFPSGNTEAFF
>TRBJ2-7|TRBV23-1
CASSQLSWTGAYEQYF
>TRBJ1-2|TRBV5-4
CASSSRGLDNYGYTF
>TRBJ1-6|TRBV7-4
CASSYKPGQGESPLHF
>TRBJ2-3|TRBV10-3
CAISESDPDTQYF
>TRBJ2-1|TRBV6-5
CASSYSGDRNEQFF
>TRBJ2-5|TRBV7-3
CASSSGLAGETQYF
>TRBJ1-2|TRBV30
CAWSPHGRGDGYTF
>TRBJ1-5|TRBV27
CASSSWTGWGSNQPQHF
>TRBJ2-3|TRBV4-2
CASSQDGGEPPDTQYF
>TRBJ2-5|TRBV2
CASSEGGVSETQYF
>TRBJ1-1|TRBV5-1
CASSLEGGNTEAFF
>TRBJ2-2|TRBV4-1
CASSRGIQYGSNTGELFF
>TRBJ1-1|TRBV6-5
CASSEATSEAFF
>TRBJ2-5|TRBV19
CASSPGLAGGRETQYF
>TRBJ2-7|TRBV1
CSHSVSCGGLSYEQYF
>TRBJ1-5|TRBV28
CAIDDSLAKPQHF
>TRBJ2-1|TRBV6-1
CASSLLAGGYNEQFF
>TRBJ2-1|TRBV2
CASSGGRNEQFF
>TRBJ1-5|TRBV28
CASATYPRNQPQHF
>TRBJ1-5|TRBV19
CASSKQGTSTQPQHF
>TRBJ1-2|TRBV2
CASNPTTGGRGGYTF
>TRBJ2-7|TRBV7-2
CASSSDRGLRGEQYF
>TRBJ2-5|TRBV7-2
CASTPASGGYQETQYF
>TRBJ2-5|TRBV30
CAWSVAGGRETQYF
>TRBJ2-5|TRBV18
CATSGTAPQETQYF
>TRBJ1-2|TRBV6-1
CASRGTGINFRYTF
>TRBJ2-7|TRBV5-1
CASSLSPSSYEQYF
>TRBJ2-5|TRBV7-2
CASSLLMAGETQYF
>TRBJ1-3|TRBV19
CATSTQGAYSGNTIYF
>TRBJ2-7|TRBV18
CASSQSTGPYEQYF
>TRBJ1-2|TRBV21-1
CASSGRDRGYGGYTF
>TRBJ1-1|TRBV5-6
CASSLDRLTPMNTEAFF
>TRBJ1-1|TRBV4-1
CASSQVLTDRAFF
>TRBJ2-4|TRBV27
CASPLAGGRDSRAKNIQYF
>TRBJ2-2|TRBV6-4
CATSREGQGRATNTGELFF
>TRBJ1-4|TRBV5-6
CASSLGYEKLFF
>TRBJ2-2|TRBV19
CASSSVGGRTGELFF
>TRBJ2-7|TRBV18
CASSQGQGGEQYF
>TRBJ2-3|TRBV2
CASSGQRGNTDTQYF
>TRBJ1-1|TRBV9
CASSVAPVLNTEAFF
>TRBJ2-1|TRBV19
CASSINRGHGDEQFF
>TRBJ1-2|TRBV7-9
CASSVSAPGGPYGYTF
>TRBJ2-7|TRBV7-8
CASSLPTEGGTEQYF
>TRBJ2-5|TRBV4-2
CASSRGGGETQYF
>TRBJ1-3|TRBV5-1
CASSGQDSGNTIYF
>TRBJ1-4|TRBV6-6
CASSRSGENEKLFF
>TRBJ1-1|TRBV7-3
CASSRQPNTEAFF
>TRBJ2-2|TRBV7-3
CASSLQDGELFF
>TRBJ2-5|TRBV19
CASSRGTGRTQETQYF
>TRBJ1-1|TRBV30
CAWSVAGYTEAFF
>TRBJ1-1|TRBV6-1
CASNSRAAGEAFF